What follows is one T cell receptor beta chain and its context. Antigen: not known. The sample originates from a study of OX40 agonist ivuxolimab in advanced cancers. Background on the study: Dose-escalation cases comprised hepatocellular carcinoma, melanoma, renal cell or head and neck cancer. Study observations and caveats: Relative to CD4+, CD8+ T cells held more expanded clones on average.

Germline CDR1 MNHNY, CDR2 SVGAGI (reference sequence). The V end lost 5 bases, the J end lost 3 bases, and 13 bases lay between the germline ends. The CDR3 loop spans 14 amino acids. Sequenced by immunoSEQ multiplex PCR; TCRdb stores in-frame clones only, minus some. This sample has tens of thousands of clones, with nearly 90% found just once. Blood was sampled at baseline, cycle 4 day 1, and cycle 7 day 1. The chain joins TRBV6-6 to TRBJ1-2, with D perhaps matching TRBD1 (6 bases). The input for sequencing was CD4+ or CD8+ T cells sorted from blood, taken in a trial of the OX40 agonist ivuxolimab. The source of this sequence is an adult with an advanced solid tumor such as melanoma, head and neck, liver or kidney cancer. The CDR3 loop reads CASSRAGEYYGYTF. The CDR3 DNA sequence: TGTGCCAGCAGTAGGGCAGGGGAGTACTATGGCTACACCTTC.